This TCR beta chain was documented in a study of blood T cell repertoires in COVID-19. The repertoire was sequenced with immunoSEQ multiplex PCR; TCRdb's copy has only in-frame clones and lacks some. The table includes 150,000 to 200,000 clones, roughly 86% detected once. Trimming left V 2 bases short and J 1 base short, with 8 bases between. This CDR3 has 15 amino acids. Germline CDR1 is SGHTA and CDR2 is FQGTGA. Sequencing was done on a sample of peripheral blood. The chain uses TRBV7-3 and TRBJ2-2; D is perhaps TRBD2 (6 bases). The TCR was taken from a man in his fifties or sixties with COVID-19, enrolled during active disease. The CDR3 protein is CASSLRGENTGELFF. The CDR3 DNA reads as TGTGCCAGCAGCTTACGCGGGGAGAACACCGGGGAGCTGTTTTTT. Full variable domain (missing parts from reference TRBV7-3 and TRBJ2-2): GAGVSQTPSNKVTEKGKYVELRCDPISGHTALYWYRQSLGQGPEFLIYFQGTGAADDSGLPNDRFFAVRPEGSVSTLKIQRTERGDSAVYLCASSLRGENTGELFFGEGSRLTVL.